These 3 T cell receptor beta chains share one sample of origin, sequenced in a study of post-analysis software for immune sequencing data. Study-wide results and limits: Five or six TRBV segments were more frequent in patients than controls; TRBV5-6, TRBV5-1 and TRBV20-1 belonged to this group.

Researchers reported that TCR beta cDNA libraries carried unique molecular identifiers. Via MiXCR, TCRdb re-called the PCR reads, giving one row per CDR3 protein. The sample records 250,000 to 300,000 distinct CDR3 sequences, 35% to 40% being singletons. No antigen is known for these receptors. What was sequenced was blood. All receptors derive from a girl under 18 with multiple sclerosis.

In this sample, this clonotype turned up many times. The chain carries TRBV5-1 and TRBJ2-7; D is perhaps TRBD2 (5 bases). The CDR3 runs to 14 residues. V gave up 6 bases and J gave up 0 bases, with 13 bases separating them. Germline CDR1 and CDR2: SGHRS and YFSETQ. Here the CDR3 reads CASTKTGSSYEQYF. The CDR3 nucleotides read TGCGCCAGCACAAAAACGGGATCCTCCTACGAGCAGTACTTC.

V gene TRBV20-1 combines with J gene TRBJ1-4; weak D call: TRBD1 (6 bases). Between the trimmed V and J ends, which lost 0 bases and 5 bases, there was a span of 16 bases. There are 16 residues in the CDR3. Germline lookup yields CDR1 DFQATT and CDR2 SNEGSKA (reference sequence). CDR3: CSARDLGGMGNEKLFF. The CDR3 DNA sequence: TGCAGTGCTAGAGATCTAGGGGGAATGGGGAATGAAAAACTGTTTTTT.

The chain is built from TRBV12-3 or TRBV12-4 and TRBJ2-7; 8 bases are shared with TRBD1. The tail of the sequence fits TRBJ2-5 better, so the J call may be wrong. This CDR3 is 15 amino acids long. The CDR3 spells CASSFGQGGSETQYF. CDR3 DNA: TGTGCCAGCAGTTTCGGACAGGGTGGTTCGGAGACCCAGTACTTC.